The clone carrying this T cell receptor (beta chain) was found once. Profiled with immunoSEQ multiplex PCR; TCRdb holds only in-frame clones, not every one. Among more than 100,000 clones, approximately 89% were seen once, and the ten largest hold around 8.1%. V was cut by 1 base and J by 2 bases, with 6 bases left in between. Looked up from germline, CDR1 is GTSNPN and CDR2 is SVGIG (reference sequence). The CDR3 covers 13 residues. This sample is part of a study of control samples from healthy donors and cancer patients. The specimen was blood. This TCR was sampled from a young man in good health. The gene calls are TRBV30 and TRBJ1-5; D is uncertain. CDR3 sequence: CAWSGRGNQPQHF. The CDR3 region has the DNA TGTGCCTGGAGTGGACGAGGCAATCAGCCCCAGCATTTT.